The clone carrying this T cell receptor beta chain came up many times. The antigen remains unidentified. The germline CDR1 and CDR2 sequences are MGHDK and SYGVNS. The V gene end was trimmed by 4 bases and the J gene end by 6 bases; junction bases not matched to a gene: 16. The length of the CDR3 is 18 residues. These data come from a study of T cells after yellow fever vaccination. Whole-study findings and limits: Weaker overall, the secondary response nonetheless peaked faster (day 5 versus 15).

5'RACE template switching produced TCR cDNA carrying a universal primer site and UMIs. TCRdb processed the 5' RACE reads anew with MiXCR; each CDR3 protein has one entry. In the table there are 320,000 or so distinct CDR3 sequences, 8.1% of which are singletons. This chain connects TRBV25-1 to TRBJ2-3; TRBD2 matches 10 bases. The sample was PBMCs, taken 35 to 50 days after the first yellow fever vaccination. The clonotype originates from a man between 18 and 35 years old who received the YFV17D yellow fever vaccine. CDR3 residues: CASSAQTGQRGGLDTQYF. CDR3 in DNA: TGTGCCAGCAGTGCCCAGACGGGCCAGCGGGGGGGCTTGGATACGCAGTATTTT.